This is a list of T cell receptor beta chains from one sample in a study of blood T cell repertoires in COVID-19. Sequencing used immunoSEQ multiplex PCR; TCRdb keeps in-frame clones, though not all of them. Here the sample spans 350,000 to 400,000 clones, less than 90% being singletons. The sequenced material came from peripheral blood. The receptors shown here come from an older woman with COVID-19, enrolled during active disease. Both conserved end residues are part of each CDR3. A D gene is named only where the DNA matches it firmly. The listing skips clone size in some rows; elsewhere it reads once, few, many or a size class.

clone_size,d_call,v_call,j_call,cdr3_nt,cdr3_aa
.,TRBD1,TRBV6-4,TRBJ1-2,TGTGCCAGCGGACGGCCCGGGACAGGGCCTGGCGGCTACACCTTC,CASGRPGTGPGGYTF
.,.,TRBV6-5,TRBJ2-7,TGTGCCAGCAGTTACAGGGTACAGGGATTCTACGAGCAGTACTTC,CASSYRVQGFYEQYF
.,TRBD1,TRBV4-3,TRBJ1-4,TGCGCCAGCAGCCGCGAATGGACAGGGGGCGAAAAACTGTTTTTT,CASSREWTGGEKLFF
.,TRBD1,TRBV19,TRBJ1-2,TGTGCCAGTAGTCCCCAGGGGGGTAACGGCTACACCTTC,CASSPQGGNGYTF
.,.,TRBV5-1,TRBJ1-4,TGCGCCAGCAGCCGACAGCCGGCGGTTAGTGAAAAACTGTTTTTT,CASSRQPAVSEKLFF
.,.,TRBV7-6,TRBJ2-5,TGTGCCAGCAGCTTGTCTCGGGGGGCGGGAGAGACCCAGTACTTC,CASSLSRGAGETQYF
few,TRBD1,TRBV25-1,TRBJ1-6,TGTGCCAGCAGCGGACAGGGAGGTAATTCACCCCTCCACTTT,CASSGQGGNSPLHF
once,TRBD1,TRBV5-1,TRBJ1-2,TGCGCCAGCAGCGAGGGACAGTACTATGGCTACACCTTC,CASSEGQYYGYTF
few,TRBD1,TRBV10-3,TRBJ1-2,TGTGCCATCAGCGAGCCGGGACAGGGTGGCTATGGCTACACCTTC,CAISEPGQGGYGYTF
.,.,TRBV5-4,TRBJ2-2,TGTGCCAGCAGCTTGGGAGGGACGAACACCGGGGAGCTGTTTTTT,CASSLGGTNTGELFF
.,.,TRBV6-6,TRBJ1-6,TGTGCCAGCAGTTACTCGGGGCCAGAGCCCCTCCACTTT,CASSYSGPEPLHF
.,.,TRBV19,TRBJ2-3,TGTGCCAGTAGACGGAACGGGGTTACTAGCACAGATACGCAGTATTTT,CASRRNGVTSTDTQYF
.,.,TRBV5-1,TRBJ1-2,TGCGCCAGCAGCAGCGGGACCGCCGAGGACTATGGCTACACCTTC,CASSSGTAEDYGYTF
.,.,TRBV4-1,TRBJ2-1,TGCGCCAGCAGCCCCGCGGGGACTTCAAAGTTGGGTGAGCAGTTCTTC,CASSPAGTSKLGEQFF
.,.,TRBV12-3/TRBV12-4,TRBJ2-7,TGTGCCAGCAGTTTCCTCCCTGCCTACGAGCAGTACTTC,CASSFLPAYEQYF
.,.,TRBV5-1,TRBJ1-2,TGCGCCAGCAGCTTGGAGAGCGTCCGCTATGGCTACACCTTC,CASSLESVRYGYTF
.,.,TRBV6-5,TRBJ2-3,TGTGCCAGCAGTAGGGGCTCGGGGACATCAGATACGCAGTATTTT,CASSRGSGTSDTQYF
.,.,TRBV11-2,TRBJ2-7,TGTGCCAGCAGCTTGGAGGAAGCGCGGCAGTACTTC,CASSLEEARQYF
.,TRBD1,TRBV19,TRBJ2-5,TGTGCCAGTTCGCTTTACAGGGGCCAAGAGACCCAGTACTTC,CASSLYRGQETQYF
.,TRBD2,TRBV9,TRBJ2-1,TGTGCCAGCAGCGTAGCGGGGGGGCCTCCCAATGAGCAGTTCTTC,CASSVAGGPPNEQFF
.,TRBD2,TRBV9,TRBJ2-5,TGTGCCAGCAGCGTATCGAGCGGGGGGCAGAAAAAGTACTTC,CASSVSSGGQKKYF
.,TRBD2,TRBV5-4,TRBJ2-3,TGTGCCAGCAGCCCCAAGGGACTAGCGGGGGACCCTAGCGGGGTTACGCAGTATTTT,CASSPKGLAGDPSGVTQYF
.,.,TRBV11-3,TRBJ1-4,TGTGCCAGCAGCTTACGGTTTCCGGATGAAAAACTGTTTTTT,CASSLRFPDEKLFF
.,TRBD1,TRBV19,TRBJ2-7,TGTGCCAGTAGTATCCCGGGACAGGGTACTAACGAGCAGTACTTC,CASSIPGQGTNEQYF
.,TRBD2,TRBV7-2,TRBJ2-7,TGTGCCAGCAGCTTAGAGCTAGCGGGGGCCAAGGGAGAGCAGTACTTC,CASSLELAGAKGEQYF
.,.,TRBV5-1,TRBJ2-2,TGCGCCAGCAGCTTCACCCCACAGGGTGCGGCCGGGGAGCTGTTTTTT,CASSFTPQGAAGELFF
.,.,TRBV6-5,TRBJ2-3,TGTGCCAGCAGTTACTCGGGACAACCCACAGATACGCAGTATTTT,CASSYSGQPTDTQYF
once,TRBD2,TRBV7-9,TRBJ2-5,TGTGCCAGCAGCCTCACTAGCGGCCAAGAGACCCAGTACTTC,CASSLTSGQETQYF
.,.,TRBV6-1,TRBJ1-1,TGTGCCAGCAGTGATAAACAGGGCTACACTGAAGCTTTCTTT,CASSDKQGYTEAFF
once,.,TRBV9,TRBJ2-4,TGTGCCAGCAGCGACAGGGTCCCCCTTAGAGCCAAAAACATTCAGTACTTC,CASSDRVPLRAKNIQYF
.,.,TRBV6-2/TRBV6-3,TRBJ2-7,TGTGCCAGCAGTTGGGCCAGGAAGAATTCCTACGAGCAGTACTTC,CASSWARKNSYEQYF
.,.,TRBV30,TRBJ1-2,TGTGCCTGGAGTTGGGAGGGCAGCTACACCTTC,CAWSWEGSYTF
.,.,TRBV7-2,TRBJ1-5,TGTGCCAGCAGCTTAGGGGTCGGGGGTAACAATCAGCCCCAGCATTTT,CASSLGVGGNNQPQHF
once,.,TRBV7-9,TRBJ2-1,TGTGCCAGCAGCTTAGACATGCGACCGGGTCAGTTCTTC,CASSLDMRPGQFF
.,.,TRBV5-1,TRBJ1-3,TGCGCCAGCAGCTGGGACATCAGCTCTGGAAACACCATATATTTT,CASSWDISSGNTIYF
.,TRBD1,TRBV18,TRBJ2-2,TGTGCCAGCTCAGAGGACAGGGAGTACGGGGAGCTGTTTTTT,CASSEDREYGELFF
few,TRBD1,TRBV7-3,TRBJ1-6,TGTGCCAGCAGCTTAATGCCAGGGGGCAATAATTCACCCCTCCACTTT,CASSLMPGGNNSPLHF
.,.,TRBV21-1,TRBJ1-5,TGTGCCAGCAAACTTGGAGGGGTCCGCAATCAGCCCCAGCATTTT,CASKLGGVRNQPQHF
.,TRBD1,TRBV5-8,TRBJ1-5,TGTGCCAGCAGGAGAGGGGACAGAAATCAGCCCCAGCATTTT,CASRRGDRNQPQHF
.,TRBD1,TRBV2,TRBJ1-4,TGTGCCAGCAGTAAGGACAGGGGTCGGAGGGAAAAACTGTTTTTT,CASSKDRGRREKLFF
.,.,TRBV27,TRBJ1-2,TGTGCCAGCAGGGCAGATGAGCGGGGGGCCTATGGCTACACCTTC,CASRADERGAYGYTF
.,.,TRBV7-2,TRBJ1-2,TGTGCCAGCAGCCGCCCGGCCACGGAGGTGGGTTATGGCTACACCTTC,CASSRPATEVGYGYTF
few,TRBD1,TRBV4-2,TRBJ2-7,TGTGCCAGCAGCCAAGGTGGACAGGGTTCCTACGAGCAGTACTTC,CASSQGGQGSYEQYF
.,.,TRBV4-1,TRBJ1-2,TGCGCCAGCAGCCTAGATCGAAGGAGACCAAATAACTATGGCTACACCTTC,CASSLDRRRPNNYGYTF
.,TRBD1,TRBV5-1,TRBJ2-3,TGCGCCAGCAGCTACGGGACAGGGGTGGGAGATACGCAGTATTTT,CASSYGTGVGDTQYF
.,.,TRBV7-9,TRBJ2-5,TGTGCCAGCAACCCACTAACCCAAGAGACCCAGTACTTC,CASNPLTQETQYF
.,.,TRBV5-4,TRBJ2-7,TGTGCCAGCAGCGCGGACAGTTTTGGCCGCGAGCAGTACTTC,CASSADSFGREQYF
few,.,TRBV11-3,TRBJ2-7,TGTGCCAGCAGCAGACAGGCCTCCTACGAGCAGTACTTC,CASSRQASYEQYF
once,TRBD1,TRBV3-1/TRBV3-2,TRBJ1-2,TGTGCCAGCAGCCAAAGACAGGGAGGCTATGGCTACACCTTC,CASSQRQGGYGYTF
.,.,TRBV30,TRBJ1-2,TGTGCCTGGAGTCCCCCCCCAAACAGGGTCCCCATTAACTATGGCTACACCTTC,CAWSPPPNRVPINYGYTF
.,TRBD2,TRBV19,TRBJ2-7,TGTGCCAGTAGTATAGCCAATCTAGCGGGGGGCGTCTACGAGCAGTACTTC,CASSIANLAGGVYEQYF
.,TRBD1,TRBV27,TRBJ1-2,TGTGCCAGCAGGCCATCGGACAGGGGAGGCTATGGCTACACCTTC,CASRPSDRGGYGYTF
once,.,TRBV30,TRBJ1-5,TGTGCCTGGAGAAGGGGGTCTGGTCAGCCCCAGCATTTT,CAWRRGSGQPQHF
.,.,TRBV30,TRBJ1-5,TGTGCCTGGAGTGTCGAGGAATTTCAGCCCCAGCATTTT,CAWSVEEFQPQHF
.,.,TRBV6-5,TRBJ1-5,TGTGCCAGCAGTTCCATCACAGGGAAGCCCCAGCATTTT,CASSSITGKPQHF